The following is a TCR beta chain sequence with its context. Its antigen is not known. Separation of CD4+ and CD8+ cells was performed by positive magnetic bead selection, and purity was verified by flow cytometry. Profiled with immunoSEQ multiplex PCR; TCRdb holds only in-frame clones, not every one. The repertoire holds under 20,000 clones, with around 80% as singletons. The sample is drawn from a study of somatic mutations in cytotoxic T cells in rheumatoid arthritis. Findings and limits, study-wide: Clonality of CD8+ cells rose with age in rheumatoid arthritis patients but not healthy controls.

The sequenced sample consisted of CD8+ T cells sorted from blood. The TCR sequence derives from an adult with rheumatoid arthritis.

The CDR3 sequence is CASSKALTWTGVDTQYF. The CDR3 nucleotides are TGTGCCAGCAGCAAAGCCCTCACATGGACAGGGGTCGATACGCAGTATTTT. V usage is TRBV21-1 and J usage is TRBJ2-3; whether TRBD1, the table's D call, matches the DNA was not checked. TRBV21-1 represents a pseudogene. The CDR3 consists of 17 residues.